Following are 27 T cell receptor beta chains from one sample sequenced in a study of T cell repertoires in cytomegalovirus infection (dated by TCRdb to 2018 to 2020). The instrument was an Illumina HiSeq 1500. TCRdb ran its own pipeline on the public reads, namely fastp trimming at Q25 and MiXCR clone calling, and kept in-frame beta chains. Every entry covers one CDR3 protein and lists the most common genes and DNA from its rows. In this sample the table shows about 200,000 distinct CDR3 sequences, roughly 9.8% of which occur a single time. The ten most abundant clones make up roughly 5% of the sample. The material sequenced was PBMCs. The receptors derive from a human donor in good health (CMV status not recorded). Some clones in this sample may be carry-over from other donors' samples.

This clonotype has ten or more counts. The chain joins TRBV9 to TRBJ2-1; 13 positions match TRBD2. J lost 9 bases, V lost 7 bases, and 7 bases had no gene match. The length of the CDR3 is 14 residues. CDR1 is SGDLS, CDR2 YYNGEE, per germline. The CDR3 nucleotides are TGTGCCAGCGGAACTAGCGGGGGGGCCGCTGAGCAGTTCTTC. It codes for CASGTSGGAAEQFF.

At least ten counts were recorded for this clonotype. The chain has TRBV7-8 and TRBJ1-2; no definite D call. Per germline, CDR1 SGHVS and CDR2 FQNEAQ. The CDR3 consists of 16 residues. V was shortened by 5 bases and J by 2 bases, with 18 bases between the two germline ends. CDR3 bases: TGTGCCAGCAGCGTCCGGGATCCAACAATAAACTATGGCTACACCTTC. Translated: CASSVRDPTINYGYTF.

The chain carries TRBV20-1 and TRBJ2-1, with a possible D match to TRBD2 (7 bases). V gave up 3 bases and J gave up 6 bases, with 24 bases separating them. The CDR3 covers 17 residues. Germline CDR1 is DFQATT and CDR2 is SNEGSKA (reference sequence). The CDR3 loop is CSASARGRGALPNEQFF. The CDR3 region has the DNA TGCAGTGCTAGTGCCCGAGGTCGGGGGGCTCTCCCCAATGAGCAGTTCTTC.

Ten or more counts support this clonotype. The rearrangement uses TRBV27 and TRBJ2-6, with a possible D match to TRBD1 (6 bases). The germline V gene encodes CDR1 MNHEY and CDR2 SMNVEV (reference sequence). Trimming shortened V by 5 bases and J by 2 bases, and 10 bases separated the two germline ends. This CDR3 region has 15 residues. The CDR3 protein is CASSPHRAGANVLTF. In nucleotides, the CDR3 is TGTGCCAGCAGTCCCCACAGGGCTGGGGCCAACGTCCTGACTTTC.

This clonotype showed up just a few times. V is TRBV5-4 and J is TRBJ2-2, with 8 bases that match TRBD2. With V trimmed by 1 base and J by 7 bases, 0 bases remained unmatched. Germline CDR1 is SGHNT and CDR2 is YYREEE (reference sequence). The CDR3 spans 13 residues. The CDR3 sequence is CASSLLAGGELFF. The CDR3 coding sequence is TGTGCCAGCAGCTTGCTAGCGGGCGGGGAGCTGTTTTTT.

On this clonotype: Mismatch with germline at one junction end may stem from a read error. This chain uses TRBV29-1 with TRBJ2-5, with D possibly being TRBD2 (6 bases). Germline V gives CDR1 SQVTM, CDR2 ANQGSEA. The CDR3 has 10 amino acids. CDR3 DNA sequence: TGTTCCGGGACTGAAGAGACCCAGTACTTC. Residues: CSGTEETQYF.

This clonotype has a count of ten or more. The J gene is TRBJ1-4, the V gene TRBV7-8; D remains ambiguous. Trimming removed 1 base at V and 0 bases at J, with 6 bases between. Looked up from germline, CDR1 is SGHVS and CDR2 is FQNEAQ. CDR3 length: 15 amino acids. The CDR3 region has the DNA TGTGCCAGCAGCTTAGGTCTAGCAACTAATGAAAAACTGTTTTTT. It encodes CASSLGLATNEKLFF.

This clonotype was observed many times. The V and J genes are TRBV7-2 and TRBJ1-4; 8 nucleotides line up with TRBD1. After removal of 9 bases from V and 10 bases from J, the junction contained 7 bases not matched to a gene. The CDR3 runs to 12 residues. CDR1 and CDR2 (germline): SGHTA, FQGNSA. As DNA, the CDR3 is TGTGCCAGTTCCTGGACAGGGTCAAAACTGTTTTTT. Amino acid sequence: CASSWTGSKLFF.

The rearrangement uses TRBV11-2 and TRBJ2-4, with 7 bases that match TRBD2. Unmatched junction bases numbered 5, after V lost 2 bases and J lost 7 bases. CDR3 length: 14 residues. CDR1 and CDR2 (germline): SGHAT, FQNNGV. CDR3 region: CASSLSFGGNIQYF. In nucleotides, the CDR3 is TGTGCCAGCAGCTTAAGTTTCGGGGGGAACATTCAGTACTTC.

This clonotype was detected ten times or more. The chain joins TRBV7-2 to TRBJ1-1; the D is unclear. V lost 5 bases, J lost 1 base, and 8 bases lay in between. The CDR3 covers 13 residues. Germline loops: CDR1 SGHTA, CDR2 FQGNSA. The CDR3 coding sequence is TGTGCCAGCAGCCGCACCCGGAACACTGAAGCTTTCTTT. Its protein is CASSRTRNTEAFF.

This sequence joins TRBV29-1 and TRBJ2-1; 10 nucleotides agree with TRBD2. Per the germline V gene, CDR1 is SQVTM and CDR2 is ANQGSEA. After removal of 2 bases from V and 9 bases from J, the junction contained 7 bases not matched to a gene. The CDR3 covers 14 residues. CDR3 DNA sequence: TGCAGCGTTGAAATAGCGGGAGGTTTGTCTGAGCAGTTCTTC. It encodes CSVEIAGGLSEQFF.

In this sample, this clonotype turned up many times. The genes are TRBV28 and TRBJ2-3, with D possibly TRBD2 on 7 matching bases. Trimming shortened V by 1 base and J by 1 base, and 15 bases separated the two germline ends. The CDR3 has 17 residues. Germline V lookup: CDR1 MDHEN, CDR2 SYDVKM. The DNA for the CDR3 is TGTGCCAGCAGTTTATTTCTGGCGGGGGCCGGCACAGATACGCAGTATTTT. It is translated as CASSLFLAGAGTDTQYF.

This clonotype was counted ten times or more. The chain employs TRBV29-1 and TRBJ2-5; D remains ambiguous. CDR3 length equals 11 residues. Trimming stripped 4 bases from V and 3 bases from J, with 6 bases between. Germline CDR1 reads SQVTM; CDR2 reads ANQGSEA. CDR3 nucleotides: TGCAGCGTTGCCCAGGAAGAGACCCAGTACTTC. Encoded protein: CSVAQEETQYF.

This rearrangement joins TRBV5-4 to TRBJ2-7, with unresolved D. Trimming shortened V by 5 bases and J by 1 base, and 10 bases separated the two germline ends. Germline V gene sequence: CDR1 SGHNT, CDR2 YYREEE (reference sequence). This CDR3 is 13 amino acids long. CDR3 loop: CASRERGSYEQYF. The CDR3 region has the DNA TGTGCCAGCAGGGAGCGCGGATCCTACGAGCAGTACTTC.

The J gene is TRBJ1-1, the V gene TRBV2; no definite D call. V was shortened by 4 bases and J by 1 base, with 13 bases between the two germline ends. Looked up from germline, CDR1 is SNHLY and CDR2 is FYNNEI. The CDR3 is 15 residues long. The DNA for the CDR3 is TGTGCCAGCAGTGCAGGCAACCACCCGAACACTGAAGCTTTCTTT. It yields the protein CASSAGNHPNTEAFF.

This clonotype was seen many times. The CDR3 DNA reads TGTGCCAGCAGCTTAGATTGGGGCTCCTACAATGAGCAGTTCTTC. The encoded protein is CASSLDWGSYNEQFF. This chain connects TRBV7-9 to TRBJ2-1, with D unresolved. The CDR3 has 15 amino acids. V lost 1 base and J lost 0, with 7 bases in between. The germline CDR1 and CDR2 sequences are SEHNR and FQNEAQ (reference sequence).

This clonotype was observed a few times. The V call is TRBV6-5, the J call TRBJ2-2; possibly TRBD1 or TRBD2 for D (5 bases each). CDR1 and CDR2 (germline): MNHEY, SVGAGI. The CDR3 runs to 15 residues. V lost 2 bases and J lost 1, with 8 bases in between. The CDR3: CASSYGAGNTGELFF. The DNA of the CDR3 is TGTGCCAGCAGTTACGGGGCGGGGAACACCGGGGAGCTGTTTTTT.

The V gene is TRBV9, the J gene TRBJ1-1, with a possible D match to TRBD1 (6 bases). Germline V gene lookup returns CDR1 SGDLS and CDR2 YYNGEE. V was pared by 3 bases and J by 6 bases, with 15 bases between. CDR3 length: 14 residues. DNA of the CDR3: TGTGCCAGCAGCGCGACTACAGGGTGGGCTGAAGCTTTCTTT. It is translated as CASSATTGWAEAFF.

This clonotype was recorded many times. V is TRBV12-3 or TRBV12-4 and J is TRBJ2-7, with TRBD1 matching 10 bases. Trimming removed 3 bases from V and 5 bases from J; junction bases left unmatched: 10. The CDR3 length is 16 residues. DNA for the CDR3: TGTGCCAGCAGTTTCCACGCCGGGACAGGGGATCACGAGCAGTACTTC. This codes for CASSFHAGTGDHEQYF.

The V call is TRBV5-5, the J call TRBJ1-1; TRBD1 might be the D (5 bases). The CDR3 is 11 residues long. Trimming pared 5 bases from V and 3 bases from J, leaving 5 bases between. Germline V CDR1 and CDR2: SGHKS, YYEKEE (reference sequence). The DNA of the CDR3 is TGTGCCAGCAGGGGGGACACTGAAGCTTTCTTT. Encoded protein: CASRGDTEAFF.

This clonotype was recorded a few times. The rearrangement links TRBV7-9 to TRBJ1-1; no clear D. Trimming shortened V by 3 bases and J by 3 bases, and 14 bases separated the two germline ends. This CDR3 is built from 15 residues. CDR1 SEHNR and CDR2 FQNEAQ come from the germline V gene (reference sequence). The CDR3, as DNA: TGTGCCAGCAGCTTCCCAACCGGGGTGGACACTGAAGCTTTCTTT. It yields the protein CASSFPTGVDTEAFF.

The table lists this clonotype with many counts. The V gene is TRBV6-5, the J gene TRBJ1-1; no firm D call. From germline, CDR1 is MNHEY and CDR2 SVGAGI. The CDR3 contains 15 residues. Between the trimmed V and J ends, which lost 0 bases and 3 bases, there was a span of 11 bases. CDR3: CASSYSGRAHTEAFF. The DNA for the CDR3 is TGTGCCAGCAGTTACTCCGGGAGGGCCCACACTGAAGCTTTCTTT.

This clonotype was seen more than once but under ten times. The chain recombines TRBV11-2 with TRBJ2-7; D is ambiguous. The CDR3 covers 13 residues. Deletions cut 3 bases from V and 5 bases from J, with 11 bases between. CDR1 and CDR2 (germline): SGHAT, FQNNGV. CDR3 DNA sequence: TGTGCCAGCAGCTTTATCGTCGCCCACGAGCAGTACTTC. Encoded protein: CASSFIVAHEQYF.

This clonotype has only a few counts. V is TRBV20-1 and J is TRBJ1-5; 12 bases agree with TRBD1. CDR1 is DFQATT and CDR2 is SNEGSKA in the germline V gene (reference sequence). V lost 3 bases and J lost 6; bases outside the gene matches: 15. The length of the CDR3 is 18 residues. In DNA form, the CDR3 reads TGCAGTGCTAGTCAGGGACAGGGGGCGTTCCGGGCGGGTCAGCCCCAGCATTTT. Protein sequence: CSASQGQGAFRAGQPQHF.

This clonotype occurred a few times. The CDR3, as DNA: TGCAGTGCTAGATGGGCCGAGCAGTACTTC. Its protein is CSARWAEQYF. V is TRBV20-1 and J is TRBJ2-7; D not certain. The CDR3 runs 10 residues. Germline V gene data show CDR1 as DFQATT and CDR2 as SNEGSKA (reference sequence). V was shortened by 2 bases and J by 6 bases, with 5 bases between the two germline ends.

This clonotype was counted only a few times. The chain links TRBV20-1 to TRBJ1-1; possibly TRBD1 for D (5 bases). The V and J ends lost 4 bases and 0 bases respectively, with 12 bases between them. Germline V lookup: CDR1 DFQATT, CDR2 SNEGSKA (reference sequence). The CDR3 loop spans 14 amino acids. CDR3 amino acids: CSANRLSMNTEAFF. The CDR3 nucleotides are TGCAGTGCTAACAGGTTGAGCATGAACACTGAAGCTTTCTTT.

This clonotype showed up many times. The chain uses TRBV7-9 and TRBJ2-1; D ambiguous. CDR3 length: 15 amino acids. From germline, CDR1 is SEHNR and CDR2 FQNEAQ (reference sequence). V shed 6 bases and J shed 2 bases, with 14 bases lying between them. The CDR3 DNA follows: TGTGCCAGCAGTTCCAGGACGGACGCCTACAATGAGCAGTTCTTC. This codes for CASSSRTDAYNEQFF.